This TCR beta chain was observed in a study of metastatic and nonmetastatic thyroid tumors. No patient had received any treatment before thyroid surgery. CDR3 length: 15 residues. Germline CDR1 and CDR2: MNHEY and SMNVEV (reference sequence). The trim removed 5 bases at V and 3 bases at J, leaving 7 bases unmatched. Using MiXCR, TCRdb reanalyzed the PCR reads. The top ten clones hold about a sixth of a sample with 23,000 or so clones, about 13% of them seen once. The chain combines TRBV27 with TRBJ2-3; 8 bases line up with TRBD1. The TCR sequence derives from a female donor with papillary thyroid cancer or a benign thyroid nodule (not recorded which). Some clones in this sample may be carry-over from other donors' samples. Sequenced input: blood. CDR3 region: CASSTQTGETDTQYF. CDR3 DNA: TGTGCCAGCAGTACCCAGACAGGGGAGACAGATACGCAGTATTTT.